Below, 8 T cell receptor beta chains from the same sample are listed, as sequenced in a study of shared clonotypes between healthy human individuals. Repertoires were generated with immunoSEQ multiplex PCR, while TCRdb's copy carries only in-frame clones and drops some. The repertoire has about 1,500,000 clones, over 95% of them found once; the top ten carry roughly 1.2%. Specimen: naive CD4+ T cells sorted from blood. Specified subset: CD45RA+ positively selected. These receptors all stem from a man younger than 45 in good health.

The genes are TRBV27 and TRBJ2-5; perhaps D is TRBD1 or TRBD2 (6 bases each). Germline V CDR1 and CDR2: MNHEY, SMNVEV (reference sequence). The length of the CDR3 is 14 residues. Trimming removed 2 bases from V and 5 bases from J, with 12 bases in between. The CDR3 DNA is TGTGCCAGCAGTTTACTGGGGGCGGGGGAGACCCAGTACTTC. This encodes CASSLLGAGETQYF.

The chain combines TRBV7-9 with TRBJ2-5; possible D gene TRBD1, 5 bases. With 5 bases removed from V and 0 bases from J, the gap between germline ends came to 16 bases. Per the germline V gene, CDR1 is SEHNR and CDR2 is FQNEAQ (reference sequence). The CDR3 consists of 16 residues. The CDR3 is CASSLRDRLNQETQYF. Here the CDR3 DNA reads TGTGCCAGCAGCCTCCGCGACAGACTTAACCAAGAGACCCAGTACTTC.

The chain recombines TRBV25-1 with TRBJ2-7, with 8 bases aligning to TRBD2. The ends lost 4 bases at V and 3 bases at J; junction bases unmatched: 11. The CDR3 spans 16 residues. The germline V gene encodes CDR1 MGHDK and CDR2 SYGVNS. The CDR3 loop reads CASSGTGTSSFYEQYF. CDR3 DNA sequence: TGTGCCAGCAGTGGGACCGGGACTAGTTCCTTCTACGAGCAGTACTTC.

V and J are TRBV7-2 and TRBJ2-4; perhaps TRBD1 as D (5 bases). Germline-derived CDR1 and CDR2 are SGHTA and FQGNSA. This CDR3 comprises 14 residues. V was cut by 4 bases and J by 6 bases, with 13 bases left in between. CDR3 bases: TGTGCCAGCAGCTCCAGGGCTCAAGGAAACATTCAGTACTTC. Amino acids: CASSSRAQGNIQYF.

This clone was observed a few times. The chain couples TRBV2 to TRBJ1-5; D gene ambiguous. Per germline, CDR1 SNHLY and CDR2 FYNNEI. CDR3 size: 13 residues. V dropped 4 bases and J dropped 1 base, with 5 bases sitting between them. CDR3 nucleotides: TGTGCCAGCAGTGCGTGGAGCAATCAGCCCCAGCATTTT. It yields the protein CASSAWSNQPQHF.

The chain links TRBV29-1 to TRBJ2-4, with 9 positions matching TRBD2. There are 15 residues in the CDR3. In germline, CDR1 is SQVTM, CDR2 ANQGSEA. Losses at the gene ends were 7 bases for V and 8 bases for J; bases not matched to a gene: 15. CDR3: CSAATDGSGRHIQYF. In nucleotides, the CDR3 is TGCAGCGCCGCGACGGATGGAAGCGGGAGGCACATTCAGTACTTC.

The chain uses TRBV9 and TRBJ2-3; D unresolved. The V and J ends lost 0 bases and 6 bases respectively, with 14 bases between them. The CDR3 is 15 amino acids. CDR1 SGDLS and CDR2 YYNGEE come from the germline V gene. CDR3 in DNA: TGTGCCAGCAGCGTAGGTCTATTCGATATGGATACGCAGTATTTT. Translation gives CASSVGLFDMDTQYF.

The chain carries TRBV6-5 and TRBJ1-2; D is ambiguous. The length of the CDR3 is 13 residues. The V end was cut by 6 bases, the J end by 5 bases, with 13 bases between. CDR1 is MNHEY and CDR2 is SVGAGI in the germline V gene. The CDR3 DNA reads TGTGCCAGCAGCAACGGACGGCTGTATGGCTACACCTTC. This gives the protein CASSNGRLYGYTF.